This TCR beta chain stems from a study of T cells after yellow fever vaccination. TCRdb re-derived calls from the 5' RACE reads in MiXCR, one entry per CDR3 protein. The sample holds under 550,000 distinct CDR3 sequences, 21% seen once. CDR3 size: 14 residues. Germline V gene sequence: CDR1 DFQATT, CDR2 SNEGSKA (reference sequence). Findings and limits, study-wide: A faster peak, day 5 versus 15, was reached by the weaker secondary response.

As to this clonotype: What it binds is not known. This clone may be a read error of a much larger clone one base away.

Sequences were derived from PBMCs, sampled approximately 20 days after the first yellow fever vaccination. This TCR was recovered from a man in his late teens or twenties who received the YFV17D yellow fever vaccine. V is TRBV20-1 and J is TRBJ2-5, with 8 positions matching TRBD2. The CDR3: CSATRLALQETLYF. CDR3 DNA: TGCAGTGCTACCCGACTAGCGCTTCAAGAGACCCTGTACTTC.